This TCR beta chain originates from a study of blood T cell repertoires in COVID-19. Study-level information: Spain, Italy and the United States supplied samples that represented acute and convalescent COVID-19. The analysed material was cDNA or gDNA that came from T cells, B-cell-depleted T cells, or PBMCs.

In the original processing: For nucleated cells, counts were estimated from reference gene primer amplification. Here immunoSEQ multiplex PCR was the method, and the copy in TCRdb shows in-frame clones only, minus some. V and J calls and clone size come straight from that table; D and trimming were deduced from the DNA. The profile shows fewer than 200,000 clones, 83% of them singletons. Germline loops: CDR1 WSHSY, CDR2 SAAADI. With V trimmed by 8 bases and J by 0 bases, 9 bases remained unmatched. The CDR3 has 16 amino acids. The receptor's source is a human donor in a cohort sampled during active COVID-19. The chain has TRBV10-2 and TRBJ2-1; 8 bases align to TRBD2. Specimen: peripheral blood. The CDR3, as DNA: TGCGCCAGCCTGGCGGGGGGCCTTAGCTCCTACAATGAGCAGTTCTTC. Protein sequence: CASLAGGLSSYNEQFF.